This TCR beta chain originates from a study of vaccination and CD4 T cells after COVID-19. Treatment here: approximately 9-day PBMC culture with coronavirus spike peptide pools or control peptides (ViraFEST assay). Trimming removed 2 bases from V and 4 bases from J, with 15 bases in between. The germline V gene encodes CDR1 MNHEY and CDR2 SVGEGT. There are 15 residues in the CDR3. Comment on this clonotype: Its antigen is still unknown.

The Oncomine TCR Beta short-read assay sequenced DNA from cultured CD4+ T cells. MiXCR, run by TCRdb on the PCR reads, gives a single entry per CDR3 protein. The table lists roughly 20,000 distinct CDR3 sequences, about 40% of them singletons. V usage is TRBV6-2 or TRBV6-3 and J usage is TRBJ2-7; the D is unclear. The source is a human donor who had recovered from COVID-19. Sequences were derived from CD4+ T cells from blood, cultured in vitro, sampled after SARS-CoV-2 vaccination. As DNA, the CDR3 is TGTGCCAGCAGTTACGCGTCAAGGAGAGGTTACGAGCAGTACTTC. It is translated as CASSYASRRGYEQYF.